The clone carrying this TCR beta chain has only one observation. These data belong to a study of T cell changes during pregnancy in multiple sclerosis. From germline, CDR1 is SNHLY and CDR2 FYNNEI. The ends lost 5 bases at V and 7 bases at J; junction bases unmatched: 8. The CDR3 has 14 residues. Measured with immunoSEQ multiplex PCR; TCRdb has only the in-frame clones, and not every one. The sample holds nearly 80,000 clones, roughly 92% seen once. The clonotype comes from a female donor with multiple sclerosis, enrolled in a pregnancy study. The sample consisted of CD4+ T cells from peripheral blood mononuclear cells, taken before pregnancy. V and J are TRBV2 and TRBJ2-7, with 10 bases lining up with TRBD2. The CDR3 nucleotides read TGTGCCAGCAGTCCTCTAGCGGGAGTGGGAGAGCAGTACTTC. Translation: CASSPLAGVGEQYF. Looking up the rest from reference TRBV2 and TRBJ2-7 gives the full variable domain: EPEVTQTPSHQVTQMGQEVILRCVPISNHLYFYWYRQILGQKVEFLVSFYNNEISEKSEIFDDQFSVERPDGSNFTLKIRSTKLEDSAMYFCASSPLAGVGEQYFGPGTRLTVT.